This T cell receptor beta chain was obtained from a study of neoadjuvant anti-PD-1 for oral cavity cancer. At the level of the study: Most patients had three to four biweekly doses of 3 mg/kg nivolumab before resection.

Here immunoSEQ multiplex PCR was the method, and the copy in TCRdb shows in-frame clones only, minus some. The data show 11,000 to 15,000 clones, 60% to 80% seen once. Sample time point: after neoadjuvant nivolumab, at surgical resection. J lost 5 bases, V lost 1 base, and 15 bases had no gene match. The V gene's germline CDR1 is SGHRS and CDR2 YFSETQ. This CDR3 spans 18 amino acids. The specimen was PBMCs, collected after nivolumab (anti-PD-1) treatment. The rearrangement links TRBV5-1 to TRBJ2-3, with 8 bases lining up with TRBD2. This clonotype was obtained from a person aged 35-79 years with oral cavity squamous cell carcinoma. The CDR3 region is CASSLQNIPGLEVDTQYF. The CDR3 nucleotides are TGCGCCAGCAGCTTGCAAAACATACCGGGACTAGAGGTAGATACGCAGTATTTT. The entire variable domain, with the rest obtained from reference TRBV5-1 and TRBJ2-3, is as follows: KAGVTQTPRYLIKTRGQQVTLSCSPISGHRSVSWYQQTPGQGLQFLFEYFSETQRNKGNFPGRFSGRQFSNSRSEMNVSTLELGDSALYLCASSLQNIPGLEVDTQYFGPGTRLTVL.